These 21 T cell receptor beta chains share one sample of origin, sequenced in a study of T cells expressing NK-cell markers. TCRdb re-called the 5' RACE reads and gives one entry per CDR3 protein, without DNA. The sample table sets out 150,000 or so distinct CDR3 sequences. Sample: blood T cells: a sorted CD56 or NKG2C T cell subset, CD4+ or CD8+ T cells, or bulk PBMC T cells (not recorded which). The receptors were sampled from a woman aged 45 to 65 in good health.

J is TRBJ2-7 and V is TRBV5-1. Germline CDR1 is SGHRS and CDR2 is YFSETQ. The CDR3 spans 13 residues. CDR3 sequence reads: CASSLGIETEQYF.

CDR3: CASSPLTQTSGRAKDTQYF. This sequence joins TRBV6-2 or TRBV6-3 and TRBJ2-3; TCRdb's D call of TRBD2 is untestable without DNA. There are 19 residues in the CDR3. The germline CDR1 and CDR2 sequences are MNHEY and SVGEGT.

The gene calls are TRBV18 and TRBJ2-1. The CDR3 has 11 residues. Germline CDR1 is KGHSH and CDR2 is LQKENI. The CDR3 protein is CASSPVHEQFF.

The CDR3 reads CASSQLGTDNEQFF. The chain links TRBV4-1 to TRBJ2-1. Per germline, CDR1 MGHRA and CDR2 YSYEKL. CDR3 size: 14 residues.

The V and J genes are TRBV5-1 and TRBJ2-7. CDR3 size: 14 residues. The germline gives CDR1 SGHRS, CDR2 YFSETQ. This chain's CDR3 is CASSLAAINYEQYF.

The chain carries TRBV7-9 and TRBJ2-1; TCRdb proposes TRBD1, but this gene call is untestable without DNA. Germline values: CDR1 SEHNR, CDR2 FQNEAQ (reference sequence). CDR3 length: 15 amino acids. This CDR3 is CASSLTGGAIDEQFF.

This sequence joins TRBV30 and TRBJ2-5; the TCRdb D gene call, TRBD1, has no DNA to confirm it. Germline V gene lookup returns CDR1 GTSNPN and CDR2 SVGIG (reference sequence). The CDR3 is made up of 12 amino acids. The CDR3 reads CAWRPGTGTQYF.

The rearrangement links TRBV28 to TRBJ1-5. The CDR3 covers 12 residues. Per the germline V gene, CDR1 is MDHEN and CDR2 is SYDVKM. CDR3 sequence: CASTEGNQPQHF.

This chain uses TRBV20-1 with TRBJ2-1; TCRdb reports TRBD2, a call that lacks DNA to check it against. CDR3 length: 15 amino acids. Germline V lookup: CDR1 DFQATT, CDR2 SNEGSKA (reference sequence). The CDR3 loop is CSARGLAGVANEQFF.

The gene calls are TRBV7-9 and TRBJ2-3; TCRdb's D call, TRBD2, is unchecked because there is no DNA. This CDR3 has 14 amino acids. The germline CDR1 and CDR2 sequences are SEHNR and FQNEAQ (reference sequence). CDR3 in amino acids: CASSLVGGADTQYF.

The CDR3 here is CASSPGTRIYEQYF. The V and J genes are TRBV12-3 or TRBV12-4 and TRBJ2-7; checking the TCRdb D call of TRBD1 is not possible without DNA. The CDR3 consists of 14 residues.

The V call is TRBV10-2, the J call TRBJ1-2. The CDR3 sequence is 15 residues long. Germline V lookup: CDR1 WSHSY, CDR2 SAAADI. The CDR3 loop reads CASSGVEGSTYGYTF.

The rearrangement uses TRBV20-1 and TRBJ2-1; TCRdb calls TRBD2, which cannot be checked without DNA. The germline gives CDR1 DFQATT, CDR2 SNEGSKA (reference sequence). The CDR3 spans 15 residues. This CDR3 is CSAISVRGGPREQFF.

The chain uses TRBV7-9 and TRBJ2-1. CDR3 length: 11 amino acids. CDR1 is SEHNR and CDR2 is FQNEAQ in the germline V gene (reference sequence). Here the CDR3 reads CASSFGSPQFF. Looking up the rest from reference TRBV7-9 and TRBJ2-1 gives the full variable domain: DTGVSQNPRHKITKRGQNVTFRCDPISEHNRLYWYRQTLGQGPEFLTYFQNEAQLEKSRLLSDRFSAERPKGSFSTLEIQRTEQGDSAMYLCASSFGSPQFFGPGTRLTVL.

The J gene is TRBJ2-1, the V gene TRBV7-8; TCRdb designates TRBD1, a call that cannot be tested without DNA. The CDR3 length is 14 residues. The germline V gene has CDR1 SGHVS and CDR2 FQNEAQ. CDR3: CASSLIQVGNEQFF.

V gene TRBV30 combines with J gene TRBJ2-3; the D call from TCRdb, TRBD1, cannot be confirmed without DNA. Germline V CDR1 and CDR2: GTSNPN, SVGIG (reference sequence). The length of the CDR3 is 14 residues. The CDR3 sequence is CAAPRGTSTDTQYF.

The rearrangement uses TRBV24-1 and TRBJ1-5; TCRdb selects TRBD1, and the lack of DNA leaves this call unchecked. The CDR3 sequence is 13 residues long. Germline CDR1 reads KGHDR; CDR2 reads SFDVKD. CDR3 in amino acids: CATNRDSNQPQHF.

The chain joins TRBV6-6 to TRBJ2-5; TCRdb's D call, TRBD2, is unchecked because there is no DNA. The CDR3 sequence is 16 residues long. CDR1 and CDR2 (germline): MNHNY, SVGAGI (reference sequence). The CDR3 spells CASSPVGGRGEETQYF.

The chain employs TRBV5-6 and TRBJ2-5; TCRdb's assignment of TRBD1 cannot be checked, as there is no DNA. CDR3 size: 12 residues. Germline V CDR1 and CDR2: SGHDT, YYEEEE. The CDR3 sequence is CASSPGTGWRYF. Variable domain in full (rest from reference TRBV5-6 and TRBJ2-5): DAGVTQSPTHLIKTRGQQVTLRCSPKSGHDTVSWYQQALGQGPQFIFQYYEEEERQRGNFPDRFSGHQFPNYSSELNVNALLLGDSALYLCASSPGTGWRYFGPGTRLLVL.

The chain couples TRBV27 to TRBJ2-7; there is no DNA to check the TCRdb D call of TRBD1. The CDR3 spans 14 residues. CDR1 MNHEY and CDR2 SMNVEV come from the germline V gene (reference sequence). The CDR3 sequence is CASATGVPLYEQYF.

The rearrangement uses TRBV7-9 and TRBJ2-3; the TCRdb D gene call, TRBD1, has no DNA to confirm it. This CDR3 is built from 15 residues. Germline loops: CDR1 SEHNR, CDR2 FQNEAQ (reference sequence). CDR3 sequence: CASSHFTEGRDTQYF.